This TCR beta chain was recovered during a study of post-analysis software for immune sequencing data. Looking at the study overall: The cohort encompassed relapsing-remitting, secondary progressive and progressive-relapsing multiple sclerosis disease courses.

CDR1 LNHDA and CDR2 SQIVND come from the germline V gene (reference sequence). V lost 6 bases and J lost 0, with 11 bases in between. The CDR3 is 15 residues long. Study outcomes and limitations: Patients showed TRBV5-6, TRBV5-1 and TRBV20-1 among a few TRBV segments more frequent than in controls.

Unique molecular identifiers had been added to the TCR beta cDNA libraries. T cells numbering about 0.9 to 10 million yielded cDNA molecules that totaled approximately 500,000. TCRdb fed the PCR reads into MiXCR, producing one record per CDR3 protein. The sample shows some 370,000 distinct CDR3 sequences, less than 40% of them seen only once. This clonotype appeared a single time. No antigen is known for it. Material for sequencing was blood. This sequence originates from a girl aged 5 to 17 with multiple sclerosis. The chain combines TRBV19 with TRBJ1-4; D is unclear. CDR3 protein: CASRAAEATNEKLFF. The CDR3 DNA reads as TGTGCCAGTAGGGCGGCAGAGGCAACTAATGAAAAACTGTTTTTT.